This record covers a single TCR beta chain. The antigen remains unidentified. With 60 Vbeta and 13 Jbeta primers, the PCR was carried out. Sequencing used immunoSEQ multiplex PCR; TCRdb keeps in-frame clones, though not all of them. The repertoire includes about 220,000 clones, over 65% of them detected once, and 0.63% sits in the top ten. This sample was included in a study of cytomegalovirus exposure and HLA in healthy donors. The V and J ends lost 7 bases and 4 bases respectively, with 20 bases between them. Per germline, CDR1 MDHEN and CDR2 SYDVKM. The CDR3 length is 16 residues. Overall study findings and caveats: Links to common viral pathogens appeared, in a later analysis, for several of the most significant clusters. Prior analysis indicated that the majority of TCR beta V segments exhibited productivity approximately 87% or approximately 30% of the time. The study found most TCR sequences rare, yet found some public TCRs in many donors.

The chain couples TRBV28 to TRBJ2-1; D perhaps matches TRBD2 (6 bases). The TCR comes from a young man in good health and CMV-seronegative. The sample comprised PBMCs. CDR3 nucleotide sequence: TGTGCCAGCACCTCGGGGGAAGGCTCGGGATACAATGAGCAGTTCTTC. Translated, it gives CASTSGEGSGYNEQFF.